This T cell receptor beta chain originates from a study of OX40 agonist ivuxolimab in advanced cancers. Study-level background: Ivuxolimab, which targeted the costimulatory receptor OX40 (CD134), was an agonistic, fully human IgG2 monoclonal antibody. Patients were allowed to have had prior anti-PD-1, anti-PD-L1 or anti-CTLA-4 therapy, and about 40% of the dose-escalation patients had been treated with checkpoint inhibitors. Intravenous ivuxolimab was administered to patients every 2 weeks at six dose levels: 0.01, 0.1, 0.3, 1.5, 3 and 10 mg/kg. The paper covers the monotherapy dose-escalation part of the phase I ivuxolimab trial, which included N of about 56 patients. The dose-escalation cohort was 82.7% male with a mean age of approximately 60 years, ranging from roughly 23 to 85. Of the 50 or so patients in dose escalation, 19 had hepatocellular carcinoma, about 15 had melanoma, 9 had renal cell carcinoma and 9 had head and neck cancer. Peripheral TCRbeta sequencing was intended to test whether TCR sequence diversity was altered and clonal T-cell expansion was caused by ivuxolimab. Partial responses occurred in three dose-escalation patients: two with cutaneous melanoma and one with hepatocellular carcinoma. General conclusions and limits of the study: The antigen specificity of the peripheral T cells that underwent clonal expansion was not determined. At doses from 0.1 to 3.0 mg/kg, clonal expansion was seen in both CD4+ and CD8+ blood T cells between baseline and week 6. Low levels of normalized T-cell clonal expansion were also seen in some patients who did not respond. In the 0.1-3.0 mg/kg groups, partial responders were among the patients with the lowest normalized peripheral clonal expansion, particularly in CD8+ T cells. On average, CD8+ T cells showed more expanded clones than CD4+ T cells after ivuxolimab.

To sequence the TCRbeta CDR3 region, genomic DNA was isolated from the sorted cells. TCRbeta CDR3 regions were sequenced using the immunoSEQ Assay. TCRdb's version of the immuneACCESS table is confined to in-frame rearrangements and falls short of the full clone set. An unresolved V gene accounts for under half of the shortfall where checked; the remainder is of unknown origin. The sample has approximately 22,000 clones on record, roughly 84% of them singletons. 35% to 40% of the sample belongs to the ten largest clones. In regard to this clone: There is no known antigen for this receptor. No base quality values were provided; no much bigger clone lies one nucleotide off.

The CDR3 sequence holds 15 residues, the cysteine and phenylalanine included. Solely the CDR3 DNA is kept, with 45 bases framed from the first base. V is clipped by 4 bases and J by 1 base, and the sequence between their germline boundaries is 14 bases long. CDR1 is given as SGHTA and CDR2 as FQGNSA, both from the germline V gene. The trial excluded patients who had a history of autoimmune disease or were on systemic immunosuppression. Peripheral blood for TCR sequencing was collected from all dose cohorts at baseline, on cycle 4 day 1, and on cycle 7 day 1. The samples were drawn from a first-in-human, open-label, multicenter phase I dose-escalation trial of ivuxolimab. Adults with locally advanced or metastatic melanoma, renal cell carcinoma, hepatocellular carcinoma or head and neck squamous cell carcinoma were enrolled in the trial. Before TCR sequencing, CD4+ and CD8+ T cells were separately sorted from peripheral blood.

The rearrangement joined TRBV7-2 to TRBJ2-7, with no confident D gene call. The clonotype was recovered from an adult with an advanced solid tumor such as melanoma, head and neck, liver or kidney cancer. This specimen consisted of CD4+ or CD8+ T cells sorted from blood, obtained in a trial of the OX40 agonist ivuxolimab. The bases are TGTGCCAGCAGCTCACTTAGGACGGGTTCCTACGAGCAGTACTTC. Its protein reads: CASSSLRTGSYEQYF.